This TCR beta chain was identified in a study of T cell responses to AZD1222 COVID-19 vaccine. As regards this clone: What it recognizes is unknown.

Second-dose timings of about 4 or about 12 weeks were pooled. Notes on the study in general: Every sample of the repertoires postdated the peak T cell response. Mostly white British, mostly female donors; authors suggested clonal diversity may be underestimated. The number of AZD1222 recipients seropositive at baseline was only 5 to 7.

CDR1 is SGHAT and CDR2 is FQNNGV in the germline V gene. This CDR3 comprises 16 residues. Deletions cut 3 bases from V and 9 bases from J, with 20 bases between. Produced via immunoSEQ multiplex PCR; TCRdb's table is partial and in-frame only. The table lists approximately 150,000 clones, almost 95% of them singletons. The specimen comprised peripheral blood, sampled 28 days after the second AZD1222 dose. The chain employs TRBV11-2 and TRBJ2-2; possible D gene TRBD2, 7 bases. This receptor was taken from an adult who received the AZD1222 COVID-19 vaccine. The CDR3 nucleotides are TGTGCCAGCAGCTTCCCCGGGGGAGGGGGACTCCGGGAGCTGTTTTTT. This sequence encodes CASSFPGGGGLRELFF.